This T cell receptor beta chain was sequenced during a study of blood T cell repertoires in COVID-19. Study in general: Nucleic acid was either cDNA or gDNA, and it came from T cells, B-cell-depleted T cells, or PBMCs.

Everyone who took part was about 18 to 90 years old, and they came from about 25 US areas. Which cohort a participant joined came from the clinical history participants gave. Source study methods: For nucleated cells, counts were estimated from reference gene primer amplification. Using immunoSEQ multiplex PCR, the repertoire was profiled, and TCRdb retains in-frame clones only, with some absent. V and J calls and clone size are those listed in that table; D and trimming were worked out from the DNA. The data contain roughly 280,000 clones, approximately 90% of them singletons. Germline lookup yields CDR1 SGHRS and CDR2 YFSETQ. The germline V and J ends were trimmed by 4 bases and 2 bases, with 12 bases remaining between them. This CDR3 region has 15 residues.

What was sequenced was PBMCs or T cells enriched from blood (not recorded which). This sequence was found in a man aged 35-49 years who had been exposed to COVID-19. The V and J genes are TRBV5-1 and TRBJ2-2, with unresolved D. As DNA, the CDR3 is TGCGCCAGCAGCCCTCCGGTCACCAACACCGGGGAGCTGTTTTTT. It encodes CASSPPVTNTGELFF.